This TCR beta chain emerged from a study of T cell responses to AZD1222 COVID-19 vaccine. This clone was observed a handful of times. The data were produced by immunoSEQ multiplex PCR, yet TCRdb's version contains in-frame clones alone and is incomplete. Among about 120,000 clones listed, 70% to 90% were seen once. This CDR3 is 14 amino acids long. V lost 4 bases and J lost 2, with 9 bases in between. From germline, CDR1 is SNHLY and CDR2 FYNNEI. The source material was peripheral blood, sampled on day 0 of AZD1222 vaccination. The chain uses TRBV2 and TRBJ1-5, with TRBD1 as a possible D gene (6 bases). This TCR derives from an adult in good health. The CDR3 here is CASSAGTRNQPQHF. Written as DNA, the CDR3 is TGTGCCAGCAGTGCCGGGACACGCAATCAGCCCCAGCATTTT.